This T cell receptor (beta chain) appears in the sequencing data of a study of technical replicates of blood from a handful of donors. Data came from immunoSEQ multiplex PCR; TCRdb stores just in-frame clones and leaves some out. The data hold 62,000 or so clones, with about 90% observed a single time. This CDR3 has 15 residues. Sequencing used PBMCs. The chain employs TRBV12-2 and TRBJ1-6; the D segment call TRBD1 is taken from the table without a DNA check. TRBV12-2 is a pseudogene segment. This TCR came from a human donor in good health. Some clones in this sample may be carry-over from other donors' samples. In DNA, the CDR3 is TGTGCAAGTCGCGGACGACAGGCCTATAATTCACCCCTCCACTTT. Residues: CASRGRQAYNSPLHF.